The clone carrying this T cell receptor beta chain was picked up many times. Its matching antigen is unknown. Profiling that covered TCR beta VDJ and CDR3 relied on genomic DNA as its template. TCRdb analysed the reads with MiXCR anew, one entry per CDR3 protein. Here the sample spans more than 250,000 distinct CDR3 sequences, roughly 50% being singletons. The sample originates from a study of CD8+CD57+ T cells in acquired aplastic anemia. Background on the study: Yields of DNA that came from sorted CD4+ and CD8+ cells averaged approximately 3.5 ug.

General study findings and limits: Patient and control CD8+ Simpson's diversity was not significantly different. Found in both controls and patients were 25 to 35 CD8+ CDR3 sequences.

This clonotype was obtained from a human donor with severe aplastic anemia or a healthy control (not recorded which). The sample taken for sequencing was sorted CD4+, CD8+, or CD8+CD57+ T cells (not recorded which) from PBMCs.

The CDR3 loop reads CASSFSWGGTSTDTQYF. In DNA form, the CDR3 reads TGTGCCAGCAGTTTTAGCTGGGGCGGCACTAGCACAGATACGCAGTATTTT. The chain recombines TRBV6-5 with TRBJ2-3, with D possibly being TRBD1 (5 bases). The CDR3 is 17 amino acids. The V gene's germline CDR1 is MNHEY and CDR2 SVGAGI. V was cut by 4 bases and J by 0 bases, with 17 bases left in between.